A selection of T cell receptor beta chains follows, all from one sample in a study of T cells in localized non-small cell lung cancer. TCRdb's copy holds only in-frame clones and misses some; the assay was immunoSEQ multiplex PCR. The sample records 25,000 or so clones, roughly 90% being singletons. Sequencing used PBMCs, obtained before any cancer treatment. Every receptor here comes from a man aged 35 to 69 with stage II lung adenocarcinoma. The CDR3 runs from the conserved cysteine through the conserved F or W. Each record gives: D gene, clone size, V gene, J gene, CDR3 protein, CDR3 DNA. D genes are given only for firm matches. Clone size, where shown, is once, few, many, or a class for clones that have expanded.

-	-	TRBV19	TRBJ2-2	CASSILNTGELFF	TGTGCCAGTAGTATCCTCAACACCGGGGAGCTGTTTTTT
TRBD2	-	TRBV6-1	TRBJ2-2	CASSEFTSGNTGELFF	TGTGCCAGCAGTGAATTTACTAGCGGGAACACCGGGGAGCTGTTTTTT
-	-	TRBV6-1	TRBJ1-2	CASSEYPGIYGYTF	TGTGCCAGCAGTGAGTATCCCGGAATCTATGGCTACACCTTC
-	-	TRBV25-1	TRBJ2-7	CASSDPDRDTSVSYEQYF	TGTGCCAGCAGTGATCCCGACAGGGATACTAGCGTTTCCTACGAGCAGTACTTC
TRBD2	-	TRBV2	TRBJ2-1	CASSEGRGANNEQFF	TGTGCCAGCAGTGAGGGGCGGGGGGCAAACAATGAGCAGTTCTTC
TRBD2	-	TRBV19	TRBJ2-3	CASKTSGGTDTQYF	TGTGCCAGTAAGACTAGCGGAGGCACAGATACGCAGTATTTT
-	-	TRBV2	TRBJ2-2	CASTLGYETGELFF	TGTGCCAGCACCTTAGGATATGAGACCGGGGAGCTGTTTTTT
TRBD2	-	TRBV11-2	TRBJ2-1	CASSDQLGGAGEQFF	TGTGCCAGCAGCGACCAGCTCGGGGGGGCTGGTGAGCAGTTCTTC
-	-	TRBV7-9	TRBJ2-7	CASSPNRVAGEQYF	TGTGCCAGCAGCCCAAACCGGGTGGCGGGCGAGCAGTACTTC
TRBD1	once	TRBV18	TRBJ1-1	CASSRVTGGLANTEAFF	TGTGCCAGCTCACGCGTGACAGGGGGCTTAGCGAACACTGAAGCTTTCTTT
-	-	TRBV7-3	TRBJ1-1	CASSFKMNTEAFF	TGTGCCAGCAGCTTTAAAATGAACACTGAAGCTTTCTTT
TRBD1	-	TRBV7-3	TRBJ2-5	CASSRGTEETQYF	TGTGCCAGCAGCCGTGGGACAGAAGAGACCCAGTACTTC
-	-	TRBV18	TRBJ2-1	CASSPRERAGNEQFF	TGTGCCAGCTCACCACGGGAGAGGGCAGGGAATGAGCAGTTCTTC
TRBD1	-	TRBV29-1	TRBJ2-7	CSVPRGPNQYF	TGCAGCGTTCCCAGGGGGCCAAACCAGTACTTC
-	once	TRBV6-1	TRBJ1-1	CASSKGRDDTEAFF	TGTGCCAGCAGTAAGGGGAGGGATGACACTGAAGCTTTCTTT
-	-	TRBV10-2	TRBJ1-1	CASSGGGNTEAFF	TGCGCCAGCAGTGGGGGTGGGAACACTGAAGCTTTCTTT
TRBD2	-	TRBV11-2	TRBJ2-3	CASSLLAGGLGDTQYF	TGTGCCAGCAGCCTACTAGCGGGGGGGCTGGGAGATACGCAGTATTTT
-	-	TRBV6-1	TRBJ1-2	CASSLQQLYGYTF	TGTGCCAGCAGTTTACAGCAGCTCTATGGCTACACCTTC
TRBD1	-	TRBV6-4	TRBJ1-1	CASSSGTGSEAFF	TGTGCCAGCAGTTCTGGGACAGGCTCTGAAGCTTTCTTT
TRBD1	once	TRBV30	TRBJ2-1	CAYPRTGSYNEQFF	TGTGCTTATCCCCGGACAGGCTCCTACAATGAGCAGTTCTTC